Listed here are 24 T cell receptor beta chains from one sample, sequenced in a study of post-analysis software for immune sequencing data. General study points: Elevated frequency relative to controls characterized four or five TRBV segments in patients, TRBV5-6, TRBV5-1 and TRBV20-1 among them.

Which antigens these TCRs recognize remains unknown. Presence of unique molecular identifiers characterized the TCR beta cDNA libraries. MiXCR, applied by TCRdb to the PCR reads, yields one record per CDR3 protein. Among over 700,000 distinct CDR3 sequences listed, 25% to 30% were seen once. Sequencing was done on a sample of blood. These receptors all come from a girl aged 5 to 17 with multiple sclerosis.

The chain links TRBV6-6 to TRBJ2-7; D is ambiguous. The DNA end lines up better with TRBJ2-5; the J call may be wrong. This CDR3 contains 14 residues. CDR1 and CDR2 (germline): MNHNY, SVGAGI (reference sequence). Here the CDR3 DNA reads TGTGCCAGCAGTTACGAACGGCCGGATGAGACCCAGTACTTC. Residues: CASSYERPDETQYF.

This clonotype was seen only a few times. The chain is built from TRBV29-1 and TRBJ2-2; TRBD1 matches at 7 bases. After removal of 4 bases from V and 2 bases from J, the junction contained 4 bases not matched to a gene. CDR1 SQVTM and CDR2 ANQGSEA come from the germline V gene. CDR3 length: 14 residues. This CDR3 is CSVARGGNTGELFF. The CDR3 DNA reads as TGCAGCGTTGCGAGAGGGGGCAACACCGGGGAGCTGTTTTTT.

Only a few counts were recorded for this clonotype. The chain recombines TRBV25-1 with TRBJ2-7, with D perhaps TRBD1 (6 bases). The germline CDR1 and CDR2 sequences are MGHDK and SYGVNS. Trimming cost V 2 bases and J 1 base, with 9 bases left between them. CDR3 size: 14 residues. The CDR3 DNA follows: TGTGCCAGCAGTGAAGTAGGGGGTTCCTACGAGCAGTACTTC. Translated: CASSEVGGSYEQYF.

This clonotype was seen only a few times. The V gene is TRBV12-3 or TRBV12-4, the J gene TRBJ1-1; D ambiguous. This CDR3 comprises 13 residues. Trimming removed 7 bases at V and 7 bases at J, with 16 bases between. The CDR3 spells CASNLSWESEAFF. CDR3 bases: TGTGCCAGCAACTTAAGCTGGGAGAGTGAAGCTTTCTTT.

This sequence joins TRBV19 and TRBJ1-2; 7 bases agree with TRBD1. The CDR3 is made up of 12 amino acids. Germline values: CDR1 LNHDA, CDR2 SQIVND (reference sequence). Trimming removed 6 bases from V and 8 bases from J; junction bases left unmatched: 6. CDR3 sequence: CASSPRDSGYTF. DNA of the CDR3: TGTGCCAGTAGCCCCCGGGACAGCGGCTACACCTTC.

This chain joins TRBV12-3 or TRBV12-4 and TRBJ2-5; TRBD1 matches 7 bases. This CDR3 is 13 amino acids long. V lost 6 bases to trimming and J lost 11 bases; unmatched junction nucleotides: 12. CDR3 region: CASRPRGGNEQYF. DNA of the CDR3: TGTGCCAGCAGGCCCAGAGGGGGCAATGAGCAGTACTTC.

The genes are TRBV7-9 and TRBJ1-5; TRBD1 might be the D (5 bases). The CDR3 sequence is 14 residues long. Trimming pared 3 bases from V and 4 bases from J, leaving 10 bases between. The germline gives CDR1 SEHNR, CDR2 FQNEAQ (reference sequence). DNA for the CDR3: TGTGCCAGCAGCTTTTCAGGGATGAATCAGCCCCAGCATTTT. This gives the protein CASSFSGMNQPQHF. The whole variable domain, remainder taken from reference TRBV7-9 and TRBJ1-5, is DTGVSQNPRHKITKRGQNVTFRCDPISEHNRLYWYRQTLGQGPEFLTYFQNEAQLEKSRLLSDRFSAERPKGSFSTLEIQRTEQGDSAMYLCASSFSGMNQPQHFGDGTRLSIL.

V and J are TRBV4-3 and TRBJ2-7, with no clear D. Germline CDR1 reads LGHNA; CDR2 reads YSLEER. V lost 0 bases and J lost 2, with 11 bases in between. The CDR3 covers 15 residues. The CDR3 region is CASSQDTLHPYEQYF. The CDR3 coding sequence is TGCGCCAGCAGCCAAGATACCCTACACCCCTACGAGCAGTACTTC.

Only a few counts were recorded for this clonotype. The chain carries TRBV29-1 and TRBJ1-4; no reliable D call. Germline values: CDR1 SQVTM, CDR2 ANQGSEA. CDR3 size: 11 residues. V lost 6 bases and J 7 bases, leaving 9 bases between the germline ends. CDR3 coding DNA: TGCAGCGTGATATATGGTGAAAAACTGTTTTTT. Protein product: CSVIYGEKLFF.

A single count supports this clonotype. This chain joins TRBV7-6 and TRBJ2-3, with D perhaps matching TRBD1 (5 bases). Germline V CDR1 and CDR2: SGHVS, FNYEAQ. Trimming took off 4 bases at V and 0 bases at J, with 26 bases between the two ends. This CDR3 has 20 residues. The CDR3 DNA follows: TGTGCCAGCAGCTGGAATAGGACATATAGGTTCCTCGCTAGCACAGATACGCAGTATTTT. Amino acid sequence: CASSWNRTYRFLASTDTQYF.

The chain is built from TRBV10-3 and TRBJ2-3, with D perhaps matching TRBD1 (5 bases). Trimming shortened V by 3 bases and J by 2 bases, and 9 bases separated the two germline ends. From germline, CDR1 is ENHRY and CDR2 SYGVKD. The CDR3 sequence is 14 residues long. The CDR3 bases are TGTGCCATCAGTGAACAGACAGCCACAGATACGCAGTATTTT. This codes for CAISEQTATDTQYF.

Remarks on this clonotype: One base away lies a much larger clone, so this may be a sequencing read error. The chain employs TRBV20-1 and TRBJ1-2; D unresolved. There are 12 residues in the CDR3. Germline V gene data show CDR1 as DFQATT and CDR2 as SNEGSKA (reference sequence). The ends were cut back, 5 bases at V and 8 bases at J, with 15 bases in the middle. CDR3 in DNA: TGCAGTGCTGGGGATGGACCTAGGGGCTACACCTTC. Protein: CSAGDGPRGYTF.

This chain uses TRBV5-1 with TRBJ2-1; no firm D call. Trimming took 0 bases from V and 10 from J, leaving 11 bases between them. The germline CDR1 and CDR2 sequences are SGHRS and YFSETQ. CDR3 size: 13 residues. CDR3 in amino acids: CASSLEGIGEQFF. CDR3 DNA: TGCGCCAGCAGCTTGGAAGGGATCGGAGAGCAGTTCTTC.

This rearrangement joins TRBV24-1 to TRBJ2-3; D is unclear. CDR3 length: 14 residues. V dropped 3 bases and J dropped 1 base, with 7 bases sitting between them. Germline CDR1 reads KGHDR; CDR2 reads SFDVKD. CDR3: CATSDTRGTDTQYF. CDR3 nucleotide sequence: TGTGCCACCAGTGATACACGCGGCACAGATACGCAGTATTTT.

The J gene is TRBJ1-2, the V gene TRBV28, with unresolved D. Trimming took off 3 bases at V and 7 bases at J, with 15 bases between the two ends. There are 14 residues in the CDR3. Germline CDR1 is MDHEN and CDR2 is SYDVKM. CDR3 coding DNA: TGTGCCAGCAGTTTCGGGATTCGTAAGGGTGGCTACACCTTC. Translating it yields CASSFGIRKGGYTF.

This clonotype was observed a handful of times. The rearrangement uses TRBV12-3 or TRBV12-4 and TRBJ2-7; perhaps TRBD2 as D (6 bases). The CDR3 has 15 residues. The V gene lost 3 bases and the J gene lost 4 bases, with 16 bases spanning the gap. Here the CDR3 DNA reads TGTGCCAGCAGTTTTGCGGGGTCCACCACGTACGAGCAGTACTTC. Its protein product is CASSFAGSTTYEQYF.

This clonotype showed up just a few times. The chain is built from TRBV28 and TRBJ2-1, with TRBD2 as a possible D gene (5 bases). Per germline, CDR1 MDHEN and CDR2 SYDVKM. Trimming stripped 3 bases from V and 8 bases from J, with 14 bases between. The CDR3 is made up of 14 amino acids. The CDR3 DNA reads as TGTGCCAGCAGTTTTCCGCCGGGAAATCATGAGCAGTTCTTC. Translated, it gives CASSFPPGNHEQFF.

J is TRBJ2-1 and V is TRBV5-1; the D is unclear. Trimming removed 0 bases from V and 12 bases from J, with 13 bases in between. The CDR3 loop spans 13 amino acids. Per the germline V gene, CDR1 is SGHRS and CDR2 is YFSETQ. The CDR3 loop reads CASSLASAQLQFF. CDR3 bases: TGCGCCAGCAGCTTGGCCTCGGCACAGTTGCAGTTCTTC.

The chain uses TRBV29-1 and TRBJ1-2; 9 bases are a match to TRBD1. The CDR3 is 16 residues long. Germline CDR1 and CDR2: SQVTM and ANQGSEA. The V gene end was trimmed by 7 bases and the J gene end by 4 bases; junction bases not matched to a gene: 16. Here the CDR3 reads CSDYSGTGFGSYGYTF. For the CDR3, the DNA is TGCAGCGATTACAGTGGGACAGGGTTTGGGAGCTATGGCTACACCTTC.

The chain has TRBV7-8 and TRBJ2-2; the D call may be TRBD1 or TRBD2 (6 bases each). Germline V CDR1 and CDR2: SGHVS, FQNEAQ. The CDR3 runs 15 residues. The CDR3 loop reads CATQTGASNTGELFF. The CDR3 region has the DNA TGTGCTACCCAAACGGGGGCCTCAAACACCGGGGAGCTGTTTTTT.

This clonotype appeared a few times. This chain links TRBV6-6 with TRBJ2-2, with TRBD1 identical over 9 bases. The germline CDR1 and CDR2 sequences are MNHNY and SVGAGI (reference sequence). The CDR3 extends over 12 amino acids. Trimming at V came to 11 bases and at J to 5 bases, leaving 3 bases not matched to a gene. This CDR3 reads CAGTGITGELFF. CDR3 nucleotides: TGTGCCGGGACAGGGATTACCGGGGAGCTGTTTTTT.

This clonotype was seen a handful of times. The chain links TRBV4-1 to TRBJ1-1; the D gene is possibly TRBD1 (6 bases). CDR1 and CDR2 (germline): MGHRA, YSYEKL. The CDR3 length is 14 residues. V lost 4 bases and J 11 bases, leaving 20 bases between the germline ends. CDR3 loop: CASSPPGQSREAFF. The CDR3 region has the DNA TGCGCCAGCAGCCCCCCCGGACAGTCCCGTGAGGCTTTCTTT.

The genes are TRBV25-1 and TRBJ1-2; a possible D gene is TRBD1 (5 bases). This CDR3 has 17 residues. CDR1 MGHDK and CDR2 SYGVNS come from the germline V gene. Trimming removed 1 base from V and 8 bases from J, with 23 bases in between. The CDR3: CASSEWGGSGQESGYTF. DNA for the CDR3: TGTGCCAGCAGTGAATGGGGGGGTAGTGGGCAGGAAAGCGGCTACACCTTC.

The chain has TRBV20-1 and TRBJ2-1, with TRBD1 matching over 9 bases. V was clipped by 6 bases and J by 1 base; unmatched bases: 10. Per germline, CDR1 DFQATT and CDR2 SNEGSKA (reference sequence). The length of the CDR3 is 16 residues. The CDR3 is CSALTRTGASYNEQFF. CDR3 in DNA: TGCAGTGCCCTTACCCGGACAGGGGCTTCCTACAATGAGCAGTTCTTC.